This TCR beta chain was sequenced in a study of blood T cell repertoires in COVID-19 (dated by TCRdb to 2019 to 2021). Regarding the complete study: Collaborator samples came from the United States, Italy and Spain and covered acute and convalescent phases of COVID-19. The samples were drawn from the first 160 participants of the ongoing ImmuneRACE study and from 1,254 subjects provided by 6 global collaborators. Deeply sampled blood TCRbeta repertoires from subjects exposed to, actively infected with, or recovered from COVID-19 were included in the dataset. Where available, HLA class I and class II types were taken from metadata supplied by the sample provider and were not determined by assay-based typing. The prospective study material was composed of cDNA or gDNA derived from T cells, B-cell-depleted T cells, or PBMCs. A freely available public database, intended as a resource for researchers studying the immune response to SARS-CoV-2, is where the repertoires were released. Sample metadata almost always included a de-identified subject ID, COVID-19 status, age in years and sex. What the work shows at the level of the full study, not this receptor alone: Clinical and demographic metadata were provided uncurated, with the amount varying by source and participant.

In Seattle, one collaborating source enrolled patients while the infection was active and tracked those patients longitudinally over the course of disease. Whole blood was collected in K2EDTA tubes by collaborating institutions according to the institutions' own protocols. Collaborator samples were shipped for TCRbeta analysis as frozen whole blood, isolated PBMCs, or DNA extracted from either sample type. A note on this clone: It has no known antigen specificity. Base quality data are lacking; no much larger clone is found one base away.

TCRbeta CDR3 regions were amplified from genomic DNA using the immunoSEQ Assay, a bias-controlled multiplex PCR. On the study's bioinformatics: The number of nucleated cells in each sample was estimated by amplification of reference gene primers within the assay. Sequence reads were collapsed and filtered to measure the absolute abundance of every unique TCRbeta CDR3 rearrangement. For each sample, productive Simpson clonality was calculated as the square root of Simpson's diversity index over productive rearrangements. The table comes from immuneACCESS by way of TCRdb, which keeps in-frame sequences with V and J called. Part of the clones is missing from these tables; in studies checked, under half for an unresolved V gene and the rest for unknown reasons. Clone size and the V and J calls come from that table; the DNA yielded D and trimming. The sample records around 370,000 clones, 85% to 90% of which are singletons. The ten top clones hold around 6.6% of the sample.

V has 1 base trimmed and J has 2 bases trimmed; junction bases matching no gene number 10. The cysteine opens and the phenylalanine closes a CDR3 of 17 amino acids. This entry keeps only the CDR3 DNA: 51 bases, framed from base 1. The germline V gene yields MGHRA for CDR1 and YSYEKL for CDR2. The rearranged chain carries TRBV4-1 and TRBJ2-7; a stretch of 8 junction bases matches TRBD2. Sequenced: peripheral blood. This TCR was sampled from a woman aged 70-85 years with COVID-19, enrolled during active disease. Here is the DNA: TGCGCCAGCAGCCAAGTGGGGGCGGGGGGCGTTACCTACGAGCAGTACTTC. Its coded protein is CASSQVGAGGVTYEQYF.